The T cell receptor beta chain described here comes from a study of blood T cell repertoires in COVID-19. Study summary: The origin of the acute and convalescent COVID-19 samples was the United States, Italy and Spain. PBMCs, B-cell-depleted T cells, or T cells were the source of the cDNA or gDNA that made up the material.

Per the original data handling: Nucleated cell number was recorded as an estimate derived from reference gene primer amplification. Measured with immunoSEQ multiplex PCR; TCRdb has only the in-frame clones, and not every one. D and trimming come from the DNA, and the V and J calls and clone size come from that table. The sample lists 250,000 to 400,000 clones; roughly 84% were seen once. Regarding this clone: Other DNA sequences within the sample encode an identical CDR3.

Looked up from germline, CDR1 is MDHEN and CDR2 is SYDVKM. The length of the CDR3 is 13 residues. The V segment lost 6 bases and the J segment 4 bases; nucleotides outside the gene matches: 3. Input material: peripheral blood. The source is a man in his fifties with active or convalescent COVID-19. V is TRBV28 and J is TRBJ2-7, with TRBD1 matching over 10 bases. For the CDR3, the DNA is TGTGCCAGCAGCCCGGGACAGGGGTACGAGCAGTACTTC. Translated, it gives CASSPGQGYEQYF.